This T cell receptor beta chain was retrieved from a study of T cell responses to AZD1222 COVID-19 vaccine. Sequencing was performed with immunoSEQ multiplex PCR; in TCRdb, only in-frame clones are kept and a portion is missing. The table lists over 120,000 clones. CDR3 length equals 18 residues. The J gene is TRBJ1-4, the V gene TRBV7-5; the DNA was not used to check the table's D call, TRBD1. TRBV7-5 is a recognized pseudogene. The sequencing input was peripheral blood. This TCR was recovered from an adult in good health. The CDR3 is CVRSSGWDRGETNEKLFF. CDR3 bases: TGTGTCAGAAGCTCAGGGTGGGACAGGGGGGAAACTAATGAAAAACTGTTTTTT.